These 15 T cell receptor beta chains share one sample of origin, sequenced in a study of cytomegalovirus exposure and HLA in healthy donors. TCRdb's copy holds only in-frame clones and misses some; the assay was immunoSEQ multiplex PCR. This table holds some 90,000 clones, over 75% found once. Input material: PBMCs. Receptors were obtained from a man between 18 and 29 years old in good health and CMV-seropositive.

This chain uses TRBV2 with TRBJ2-1; 15 bases fit TRBD2. Losses at the gene ends were 9 bases for V and 3 bases for J; bases not matched to a gene: 3. CDR3 length equals 15 residues. Germline CDR1 reads SNHLY; CDR2 reads FYNNEI. The CDR3 sequence is CASGTSGGSYNEQFF. The CDR3 nucleotides read TGTGCCAGTGGGACTAGCGGGGGGAGCTACAATGAGCAGTTCTTC.

The J gene is TRBJ2-5, the V gene TRBV2; 8 bases match TRBD2. The junction had 5 bases not matched to a gene; V was cut back by 6 bases and J by 2 bases. The CDR3 sequence is 14 residues long. Germline CDR1 SNHLY, CDR2 FYNNEI. In nucleotides, the CDR3 is TGTGCCAGCAGGGGGGCGGGGGGACAAGAGACCCAGTACTTC. Its protein is CASRGAGGQETQYF.

This clone occurred a few times. The chain employs TRBV11-2 and TRBJ1-1, with D maybe TRBD1 (6 bases). V was pared by 10 bases and J by 4 bases, with 16 bases between. CDR1 and CDR2 from the germline V gene are SGHAT and FQNNGV. The CDR3 contains 13 residues. CDR3 sequence reads: CATQFRTVTEAFF. In nucleotides, the CDR3 is TGTGCCACCCAATTCAGGACAGTCACTGAAGCTTTCTTT.

This clone was seen only a few times. The chain links TRBV6-5 to TRBJ2-4; tentative D call: TRBD1 (5 bases). CDR1 and CDR2 (germline): MNHEY, SVGAGI. This CDR3 has 16 residues. Trimming shortened V by 4 bases and J by 0 bases, and 13 bases separated the two germline ends. The CDR3 bases are TGTGCCAGCAGTTCTGATACAGGCCTAGCCAAAAACATTCAGTACTTC. This gives the protein CASSSDTGLAKNIQYF.

The genes are TRBV5-4 and TRBJ1-5; 9 bases are shared with TRBD1. V was pared by 2 bases and J by 3 bases, with 3 bases of the junction left unmatched. Germline V CDR1 and CDR2: SGHNT, YYREEE (reference sequence). The CDR3 is made up of 15 amino acids. The CDR3 sequence: CASSLQGAINQPQHF. The CDR3 nucleotides are TGTGCCAGCAGCTTACAGGGGGCTATCAATCAGCCCCAGCATTTT.

The V gene is TRBV7-2, the J gene TRBJ2-7, with 8 bases aligning to TRBD2. This CDR3 comprises 15 residues. The V gene end was trimmed by 6 bases and the J gene end by 3 bases; junction bases not matched to a gene: 10. Germline loops: CDR1 SGHTA, CDR2 FQGNSA. The CDR3 DNA is TGTGCCAGCAGAAAAACGGGGGGGGAAAACTACGAGCAGTACTTC. Its protein is CASRKTGGENYEQYF.

The chain couples TRBV11-3 to TRBJ2-7; 12 bases match TRBD2. In germline, CDR1 is SGHNT, CDR2 YENEEA. CDR3 length: 15 residues. V lost 5 bases to trimming and J lost 1 base; unmatched junction nucleotides: 3. CDR3 nucleotides: TGTGCCAGCAGCCCCGGGACTAGCGGGTCCTACGAGCAGTACTTC. It codes for CASSPGTSGSYEQYF.

The chain's CDR3 is CAISFTSGETTDTQYF. In DNA form, the CDR3 reads TGTGCCATCAGCTTTACTAGCGGGGAAACCACAGATACGCAGTATTTT. The chain carries TRBV10-3 and TRBJ2-3; 10 nucleotides agree with TRBD2. The CDR3 spans 16 residues. J gave up 2 bases and V 6 bases, and 8 bases lay outside the gene matches. Germline-derived CDR1 and CDR2 are ENHRY and SYGVKD.

This chain connects TRBV9 to TRBJ1-4; 7 bases are a match to TRBD1. Germline lookup yields CDR1 SGDLS and CDR2 YYNGEE. This CDR3 is 16 amino acids long. Trimming took 3 bases from V and 5 from J; bases not matched to a gene: 10. As DNA, the CDR3 is TGTGCCAGCAGCGCCCAATCACAGGGGATAAATGAAAAACTGTTTTTT. Translation gives CASSAQSQGINEKLFF.

This chain connects TRBV14 to TRBJ1-1; perhaps TRBD1 as D (5 bases). The CDR3 runs to 13 residues. Between the trimmed V and J ends, which lost 5 bases and 3 bases, there was a span of 10 bases. Germline values: CDR1 SGHDN, CDR2 FVKESK. CDR3 protein: CASSVQGDTEAFF. DNA for the CDR3: TGTGCCAGCAGCGTTCAGGGTGACACTGAAGCTTTCTTT.

The chain uses TRBV7-8 and TRBJ2-7, with a tentative D call TRBD2 (7 bases). Trimming left V 1 base short and J 3 bases short, with 10 bases between. The CDR3 totals 14 residues. In germline, CDR1 is SGHVS, CDR2 FQNEAQ. CDR3 loop: CASSLGGGHYEQYF. CDR3 nucleotide sequence: TGTGCCAGCAGCTTAGGGGGGGGCCACTACGAGCAGTACTTC.

This chain links TRBV29-1 with TRBJ2-2, with TRBD2 as a possible D gene (6 bases). The length of the CDR3 is 11 residues. With 7 bases removed from V and 6 bases from J, the gap between germline ends came to 9 bases. The V gene's germline CDR1 is SQVTM and CDR2 ANQGSEA. The CDR3 sequence is CSGWGAGELFF. CDR3 sequence (DNA): TGCAGCGGGTGGGGGGCCGGGGAGCTGTTTTTT.

The rearrangement links TRBV12-5 to TRBJ2-5; the match to TRBD2 covers 11 bases. Trimming removed 4 bases from V and 5 bases from J; junction bases left unmatched: 12. The CDR3 sequence is 17 residues long. Germline lookup yields CDR1 LGHNT and CDR2 FRNRAP. As DNA, the CDR3 is TGTGCTAGTGGTTCAGACCGCAGGCTAGCGGGAGGTGAGACCCAGTACTTC. It encodes CASGSDRRLAGGETQYF.

The rearrangement joins TRBV7-9 to TRBJ1-4, with TRBD1 matching 7 bases. CDR1 and CDR2 from the germline V gene are SEHNR and FQNEAQ (reference sequence). V lost 3 bases and J lost 4; bases outside the gene matches: 2. This CDR3 has 14 residues. CDR3 DNA sequence: TGTGCCAGCAGCTTGGGACAGTTTAATGAAAAACTGTTTTTT. It encodes CASSLGQFNEKLFF.

This clone was counted a single time. The chain joins TRBV2 to TRBJ1-1; D unresolved. The CDR3 runs 15 residues. The ends were cut back, 8 bases at V and 3 bases at J, with 19 bases in the middle. CDR1 is SNHLY and CDR2 is FYNNEI in the germline V gene. CDR3 region: CASGIQDSGDTEAFF. The CDR3, as DNA: TGTGCCAGCGGTATCCAGGACTCTGGGGACACTGAAGCTTTCTTT.